One and the same sample provided the 14 T cell receptor beta chains below, sequenced in a study of CD4 T cells in relation to SARS-CoV-2 and coronaviruses. Measured with immunoSEQ multiplex PCR; TCRdb has only the in-frame clones, and not every one. The sample has about 36,000 clones, over 75% seen once. The antigens of these receptors remain unknown. Sequenced input: memory CD4+ T cells from PBMCs, cultured in vitro. These receptors came from an adult with COVID-19.

The genes are TRBV28 and TRBJ1-4, with no clear D. CDR1 MDHEN and CDR2 SYDVKM come from the germline V gene. This CDR3 is 14 amino acids long. The ends were cut back, 3 bases at V and 8 bases at J, with 13 bases in the middle. As DNA, the CDR3 is TGTGCCAGCAGTTTTTCGGGGTTGGGCGAAAAACTGTTTTTT. Residues: CASSFSGLGEKLFF. The full variable domain, rest sourced from reference TRBV28 and TRBJ1-4, is DVKVTQSSRYLVKRTGEKVFLECVQDMDHENMFWYRQDPGLGLRLIYFSYDVKMKEKGDIPEGYSVSREKKERFSLILESASTNQTSMYLCASSFSGLGEKLFFGSGTQLSVL.

V is TRBV3-1 (or the pseudogene TRBV3-2) and J is TRBJ2-3, with a tentative D call TRBD2 (6 bases). Germline lookup yields CDR1 LGHDT and CDR2 YNNKEL (reference sequence). The CDR3 totals 15 residues. V was trimmed by 5 bases and J by 0 bases, leaving 12 bases between them. The chain's CDR3 is CASSLRSGSTDTQYF. The CDR3 DNA is TGTGCCAGCAGCTTGCGTAGCGGAAGCACAGATACGCAGTATTTT.

The chain carries TRBV27 and TRBJ2-1; TRBD1 matches at 8 bases. Trimming cost V 6 bases and J 6 bases; bases outside gene matches: 7. The CDR3 extends over 14 amino acids. CDR1 is MNHEY, CDR2 SMNVEV, per germline (reference sequence). The CDR3 protein is CASSRQGFSNEQFF. CDR3 coding DNA: TGTGCCAGCAGCCGACAGGGGTTTAGCAATGAGCAGTTCTTC.

This chain connects TRBV5-6 to TRBJ2-5; 13 positions agree with TRBD2. Germline lookup yields CDR1 SGHDT and CDR2 YYEEEE. Trimming at V came to 1 base and at J to 5 bases, leaving 8 bases not matched to a gene. This CDR3 region has 17 residues. CDR3 protein: CASSLLGTSGKLETQYF. The CDR3 DNA follows: TGTGCCAGCAGCTTGTTAGGGACTAGCGGGAAACTTGAGACCCAGTACTTC.

This sequence joins TRBV9 and TRBJ1-3; D remains unclear. Germline V gene data show CDR1 as SGDLS and CDR2 as YYNGEE. This CDR3 region has 18 residues. Trimming removed 2 bases from V and 0 bases from J, with 18 bases in between. CDR3 nucleotides: TGTGCCAGCAGCGTCCGATCTAACACAAGAAGCTCTGGAAACACCATATATTTT. It encodes CASSVRSNTRSSGNTIYF.

The V call is TRBV5-1, the J call TRBJ2-3, with TRBD2 identical over 12 bases. The CDR3 spans 16 residues. Germline values: CDR1 SGHRS, CDR2 YFSETQ. J was trimmed by 3 bases and V by 0 bases; bases with no gene match: 2. The CDR3 is CASSLALAGGTDTQYF. The DNA of the CDR3 is TGCGCCAGCAGCTTGGCGCTAGCGGGAGGGACAGATACGCAGTATTTT.

This clone appeared a few times. CDR3 coding DNA: TGTGCCAGCAGCTCTTATTTGGACAGGGATGGCGGGGAGCTGTTTTTT. Protein sequence: CASSSYLDRDGGELFF. The chain uses TRBV2 and TRBJ2-2, with 8 bases aligning to TRBD1. The CDR3 has 16 residues. CDR1 and CDR2 from the germline V gene are SNHLY and FYNNEI. The junction had 13 bases not matched to a gene; V was cut back by 6 bases and J by 7 bases.

V is TRBV6-1 and J is TRBJ1-5; the match to TRBD1 covers 9 bases. The J segment lost 0 bases and the V segment lost 4 bases, leaving 10 bases of the junction unmatched. The CDR3 loop spans 18 amino acids. Germline assignment: CDR1 MNHNS and CDR2 SASEGT. The CDR3 is CASSGSGTGPNSNQPQHF. CDR3 DNA sequence: TGTGCCAGCAGTGGCTCCGGGACAGGGCCGAATAGCAATCAGCCCCAGCATTTT.

The chain carries TRBV30 and TRBJ2-2; 8 bases align to TRBD2. The CDR3 length is 17 residues. Looked up from germline, CDR1 is GTSNPN and CDR2 is SVGIG (reference sequence). The ends lost 3 bases at V and 1 base at J; junction bases unmatched: 10. The CDR3 spells CAWRPGWLAGNTGELFF. CDR3 nucleotide sequence: TGTGCCTGGAGGCCGGGGTGGCTAGCGGGGAACACCGGGGAGCTGTTTTTT. The full variable domain, its missing parts supplied by reference TRBV30 and TRBJ2-2, is SQTIHQWPATLVQPVGSPLSLECTVEGTSNPNLYWYRQAAGRGLQLLFYSVGIGQISSEVPQNLSASRPQDRQFILSSKKLLLSDSGFYLCAWRPGWLAGNTGELFFGEGSRLTVL.

V usage is TRBV29-1 and J usage is TRBJ1-1; a possible D gene is TRBD1 (6 bases). The CDR3 sequence is 15 residues long. Germline CDR1 SQVTM, CDR2 ANQGSEA. V lost 4 bases and J lost 4, with 19 bases in between. CDR3 protein: CSVARGYRAVTEAFF. The CDR3 DNA sequence: TGCAGCGTTGCCCGGGGATACAGGGCGGTCACTGAAGCTTTCTTT. Full variable domain (missing parts from reference TRBV29-1 and TRBJ1-1): SAVISQKPSRDICQRGTSLTIQCQVDSQVTMMFWYRQQPGQSLTLIATANQGSEATYESGFVIDKFPISRPNLTFSTLTVSNMSPEDSSIYLCSVARGYRAVTEAFFGQGTRLTVV.

The chain uses TRBV28 and TRBJ1-5; 8 nucleotides match TRBD1. In germline, CDR1 is MDHEN, CDR2 SYDVKM. The CDR3 spans 15 residues. V lost 7 bases and J lost 9; bases outside the gene matches: 14. Written as DNA, the CDR3 is TGTGCCAGCATTGGGACAGGTACGAAATTAGGGCCCCAGCATTTT. This encodes CASIGTGTKLGPQHF.

In its sample, this clone was seen a few times. This chain joins TRBV19 and TRBJ2-1; unclear D gene. The CDR3 length is 11 residues. Germline V CDR1 and CDR2: LNHDA, SQIVND (reference sequence). V lost 7 bases, J lost 8 bases, and 9 bases lay in between. CDR3 loop: CASMVMDEQFF. CDR3 sequence (DNA): TGTGCCAGTATGGTTATGGATGAGCAGTTCTTC.

The chain uses TRBV19 and TRBJ2-7, with D perhaps given as TRBD1 or TRBD2 (5 bases each). Looked up from germline, CDR1 is LNHDA and CDR2 is SQIVND (reference sequence). Between the trimmed V and J ends, which lost 9 bases and 6 bases, there was a span of 18 bases. This CDR3 spans 13 amino acids. The CDR3 DNA reads as TGTGCCAGCGACTCCGGGACCCACACCGAGCAGTACTTC. This encodes CASDSGTHTEQYF.

V gene TRBV14 combines with J gene TRBJ2-3, with 7 bases lining up with TRBD2. The CDR3 spans 16 residues. V shed 5 bases and J 6 bases; nucleotides not matched to a gene: 14. The germline gives CDR1 SGHDN, CDR2 FVKESK. DNA for the CDR3: TGTGCCAGCAGCTTAGGGTGGCTAGCGGAGCCGGATACGCAGTATTTT. Its translation is CASSLGWLAEPDTQYF. Full variable domain (missing parts from reference TRBV14 and TRBJ2-3): EAGVTQFPSHSVIEKGQTVTLRCDPISGHDNLYWYRRVMGKEIKFLLHFVKESKQDESGMPNNRFLAERTGGTYSTLKVQPAELEDSGVYFCASSLGWLAEPDTQYFGPGTRLTVL.